This TCR beta chain is drawn from a study of T-cell memory formation after mild COVID-19. V lost 3 bases to trimming and J lost 8 bases, with 11 bases between them. Looked up from germline, CDR1 is SGHAT and CDR2 is FQNNGV. The CDR3 runs 13 residues. TCRdb passed the 5' RACE reads through MiXCR, listing each CDR3 protein once. The sample records just under 550,000 distinct CDR3 sequences, around 21% being singletons. This TCR derives from an adult woman who had mild COVID-19 (a few samples of this study predate the infection). Cell type and time point are not known. The sample taken for sequencing was PBMCs or a T cell subset sorted from them (not recorded which). V gene TRBV11-2 combines with J gene TRBJ2-1; D is unresolved. The CDR3 region is CASSFYPADEQFF. CDR3 nucleotides: TGTGCCAGCAGCTTTTATCCGGCGGATGAGCAGTTCTTC.